This TCR beta chain is from a study of blood T cell repertoires in COVID-19 (dated by TCRdb to the early 2020s). At the level of the whole study: Samples from collaborators originated in the United States, Italy and Spain and spanned both the acute and convalescent phases of COVID-19. The samples were drawn from the first 160 participants of the ongoing ImmuneRACE study and from 1,254 subjects provided by 6 global collaborators. The repertoires were released in a freely available public database meant as a resource for research on the immune response to SARS-CoV-2. Sample metadata almost always included a de-identified subject ID, COVID-19 status, age in years and sex. The material from the prospective study consisted of cDNA or gDNA derived from T cells, B-cell-depleted T cells, or PBMCs. Where available, HLA class I and class II types were obtained from metadata supplied by the sample provider rather than from assay-based typing. The dataset comprised deeply sampled blood TCRbeta repertoires from subjects exposed to, actively infected with, or recovered from COVID-19. The study at large found these results: How much clinical and demographic metadata was included differed by source and by participant, and the metadata was provided uncurated.

Collaborating institutions collected whole blood in K2EDTA tubes following their own protocols. For TCRbeta analysis, collaborators shipped samples as frozen whole blood, isolated PBMCs, or DNA extracted from either of those sample types. CDR1 and CDR2, looked up from the germline V gene (reference sequence), are MNHNY and SVGAGI. Trimming costs V 5 bases and J 0 bases, and their ends lie 22 bases apart. Measured from the cysteine to the phenylalanine, the CDR3 is 19 residues long. Only the CDR3 portion is preserved as DNA: 57 bases, with reading frame beginning at the first base. TCRbeta CDR3 regions were amplified from genomic DNA using the immunoSEQ Assay, a bias-controlled multiplex PCR. For the original study's pipeline: The number of nucleated cells in each sample was estimated from the amplification of reference gene primers within the assay. To quantify the absolute abundance of each unique TCRbeta CDR3 rearrangement, sequence reads were collapsed and filtered. Productive Simpson clonality was computed per sample as the square root of Simpson's diversity index over productive rearrangements. TCRdb obtained this table from immuneACCESS and retained in-frame rearrangements with V and J assigned. These tables miss some clones; where compared with another copy, unresolved V genes account for less than half of the shortfall, and the remainder is unexplained. V, J and clone size reflect that table, while D and trimming were determined from the DNA. The sample data list 150,000 to 200,000 clones, and over 80% of these were observed just once. The ten largest clonotypes hold about 8% of the sample.

Comments on this clone: Its antigen is unknown. No base qualities exist here, and no much larger clone lies one base off it.

The chain is made from TRBV6-6 and TRBJ1-4; a tentative D match to TRBD1 spans 5 bases. The sequenced material came from peripheral blood. This TCR derives from a woman aged 65 to 85 with acute or convalescent COVID-19. The nucleotide sequence is given as TGTGCCAGCAGTCCCCCCCCAGGGAGGGACCCGACAACTAATGAAAAACTGTTTTTT. The resulting protein is CASSPPPGRDPTTNEKLFF.